One sample yielded the 21 T cell receptor beta chains listed below, sequenced in a study of vaccination and CD4 T cells after COVID-19 (dated 2022 in TCRdb). This specimen's treatment or condition label, interpreted: approximately 9-day PBMC culture with coronavirus spike peptide pools or control peptides (ViraFEST assay). The method was PCR. The sample was run on an Illumina iSeq 100. DNA from cultured CD4+ T cells underwent TCR sequencing with the Oncomine TCR Beta short-read assay at the Johns Hopkins FTIC core. TCRdb trimmed the raw reads at Q25, called clones with MiXCR and kept productive beta chains. Rows are combined by CDR3 protein, so each entry shows the most common genes and DNA. Within this sample are under 25,000 distinct CDR3 sequences, with roughly 45% of them counted one time only. Clones ranked in the top ten supply about 27% of the sample. No antigen has been identified for these receptors.

The material sequenced was CD4+ T cells from blood, cultured in vitro, taken before SARS-CoV-2 vaccination. The receptors derive from a human donor who had recovered from COVID-19.

J is TRBJ1-2 and V is TRBV6-1; D is ambiguous. CDR3 length: 16 amino acids. The V end lost 7 bases, the J end lost 3 bases, and 21 bases lay between the germline ends. Germline V gene data show CDR1 as MNHNS and CDR2 as SASEGT. CDR3: CASTPFSGPSDYGYTF. As DNA, the CDR3 is TGTGCCAGCACTCCCTTTAGCGGACCGAGCGACTATGGCTACACCTTC.

The chain joins TRBV19 to TRBJ1-5; TRBD1 agrees at 8 bases. From germline, CDR1 is LNHDA and CDR2 SQIVND (reference sequence). V lost 6 bases, J lost 2 bases, and 6 bases stayed unmatched. The CDR3 covers 15 residues. The CDR3 sequence is CASRNRGDGNQPQHF. CDR3 coding DNA: TGTGCCAGTAGGAACAGGGGGGACGGCAATCAGCCCCAGCATTTT.

The CDR3 spells CASSLDRGRISNEQYF. Here the CDR3 DNA reads TGTGCCAGCAGCCTTGACAGGGGGCGAATCAGCAACGAGCAGTACTTC. This sequence joins TRBV2 and TRBJ2-7; the match to TRBD1 covers 10 bases. Germline CDR1 reads SNHLY; CDR2 reads FYNNEI. V trimming: 6 bases; J trimming: 5 bases; junction bases outside the gene matches: 13. This CDR3 is built from 16 residues.

This clonotype was recorded a few times. This rearrangement joins TRBV11-3 to TRBJ2-2, with 7 positions matching TRBD1. V lost 5 bases and J lost 4; bases outside the gene matches: 7. This CDR3 contains 15 residues. The V gene's germline CDR1 is SGHNT and CDR2 YENEEA. Here the CDR3 reads CASSTRTGGTGELFF. CDR3 sequence (DNA): TGTGCCAGCAGCACCCGGACAGGAGGCACCGGGGAGCTGTTTTTT.

The gene calls are TRBV7-9 and TRBJ2-6, with TRBD2 matching over 7 bases. Trimming cost V 4 bases and J 4 bases; bases outside gene matches: 7. The CDR3 runs to 16 residues. The germline CDR1 and CDR2 sequences are SEHNR and FQNEAQ (reference sequence). The CDR3 DNA sequence: TGTGCCAGCAGCTCGCAGGGCGGGGGAGGGGCCAACGTCCTGACTTTC. This codes for CASSSQGGGGANVLTF.

V and J are TRBV20-1 and TRBJ1-2; D is uncertain. Trimming cost V 0 bases and J 1 base, with 9 bases left between them. The CDR3 is made up of 14 amino acids. Per germline, CDR1 DFQATT and CDR2 SNEGSKA (reference sequence). CDR3: CSARDQRNNYGYTF. The CDR3 DNA sequence: TGCAGTGCTAGAGATCAACGTAATAACTATGGCTACACCTTC.

The V and J genes are TRBV12-3 or TRBV12-4 and TRBJ2-1; TRBD1 matches 8 bases. The CDR3 covers 13 residues. Unmatched junction bases numbered 4, after V lost 6 bases and J lost 6 bases. In DNA, the CDR3 is TGTGCCAGCAGCTGGGACAGGAGCAATGAGCAGTTCTTC. Its protein product is CASSWDRSNEQFF.

This clonotype was seen more than once but under ten times. The chain recombines TRBV11-3 with TRBJ2-7, with 11 bases that match TRBD1. The CDR3 covers 14 residues. Germline loops: CDR1 SGHNT, CDR2 YENEEA. The V gene end was trimmed by 5 bases and the J gene end by 3 bases; junction bases not matched to a gene: 3. The CDR3 loop reads CASSMGQGGYEQYF. The CDR3, as DNA: TGTGCCAGCAGCATGGGACAGGGGGGCTACGAGCAGTACTTC.

This clonotype was detected only a few times. This chain joins TRBV7-9 and TRBJ1-2, with D perhaps TRBD1 (5 bases). CDR1 is SEHNR, CDR2 FQNEAQ, per germline (reference sequence). The CDR3 totals 15 residues. Trimming removed 1 base from V and 4 bases from J, with 13 bases in between. The DNA for the CDR3 is TGTGCCAGCAGCTTAGATATTCCGGGGGGCTATGGCTACACCTTC. Its translation: CASSLDIPGGYGYTF.

This clonotype has a handful of counts. The V call is TRBV20-1, the J call TRBJ2-3; 7 nucleotides line up with TRBD2. Germline lookup yields CDR1 DFQATT and CDR2 SNEGSKA (reference sequence). This CDR3 region has 15 residues. The V gene end was trimmed by 4 bases and the J gene end by 3 bases; junction bases not matched to a gene: 10. The chain's CDR3 is CSAISASGGTDTQYF. CDR3 nucleotide sequence: TGCAGTGCTATATCAGCTAGCGGAGGAACAGATACGCAGTATTTT.

The chain carries TRBV2 and TRBJ1-2; D may be TRBD1 (5 bases). Per germline, CDR1 SNHLY and CDR2 FYNNEI. V shed 4 bases and J shed 4 bases, with 13 bases lying between them. The CDR3 contains 14 residues. The DNA for the CDR3 is TGTGCCAGCAGTGGAAGGCGGGGGAGCTATGGCTACACCTTC. Translated: CASSGRRGSYGYTF.

In this sample, this clonotype turned up a few times. CDR3 protein: CASSDGTVGMPQHF. The CDR3 DNA sequence: TGCGCCAGCAGTGATGGGACAGTTGGGATGCCCCAGCATTTT. This chain connects TRBV10-2 to TRBJ1-5; the match to TRBD1 covers 7 bases. CDR3 size: 14 residues. Losses at the gene ends were 3 bases for V and 9 bases for J; bases not matched to a gene: 8. Germline V gives CDR1 WSHSY, CDR2 SAAADI.

This chain joins TRBV27 and TRBJ2-2; perhaps D is TRBD1 or TRBD2 (5 bases each). With 1 base removed from V and 6 bases from J, the gap between germline ends came to 15 bases. Germline V gene sequence: CDR1 MNHEY, CDR2 SMNVEV (reference sequence). The length of the CDR3 is 16 residues. The CDR3 region has the DNA TGTGCCAGCAGTTTATATGGGGGATTGGTCCCCGGGGAGCTGTTTTTT. Amino acid sequence: CASSLYGGLVPGELFF.

The rearrangement links TRBV27 to TRBJ2-1; perhaps TRBD1 as D (5 bases). Germline CDR1 is MNHEY and CDR2 is SMNVEV (reference sequence). V dropped 7 bases and J dropped 1 base, with 11 bases sitting between them. The CDR3 has 14 residues. For the CDR3, the DNA is TGTGCCAGCACACATACAGGTTCCTACAATGAGCAGTTCTTC. This encodes CASTHTGSYNEQFF.

Here the CDR3 reads CATSDPAPVAGPDTQYF. The CDR3 coding sequence is TGTGCCACCAGTGACCCGGCGCCGGTAGCAGGGCCAGATACGCAGTATTTT. The chain uses TRBV24-1 and TRBJ2-3; weak D call: TRBD1 (5 bases). The CDR3 has 17 residues. Germline lookup yields CDR1 KGHDR and CDR2 SFDVKD. V was clipped by 4 bases and J by 4 bases, with 20 bases between them.

The V call is TRBV2, the J call TRBJ1-1; 7 bases agree with TRBD1. This CDR3 has 13 residues. The V and J ends lost 5 bases and 4 bases, in that order; junction bases with no gene match: 4. CDR1 and CDR2 from the germline V gene are SNHLY and FYNNEI. CDR3 DNA sequence: TGTGCCAGCAGTTACAGGGGAGGCACTGAAGCTTTCTTT. Amino acids: CASSYRGGTEAFF.

The chain links TRBV11-2 to TRBJ2-5; weak D call: TRBD2 (6 bases). Germline V gene data show CDR1 as SGHAT and CDR2 as FQNNGV. The V end was cut by 5 bases, the J end by 3 bases, with 13 bases between. The length of the CDR3 is 14 residues. CDR3 loop: CASSNPGAEETQYF. The CDR3 DNA reads as TGTGCCAGCAGCAATCCGGGAGCCGAAGAGACCCAGTACTTC.

This rearrangement joins TRBV7-8 to TRBJ1-1, with a tentative D call TRBD1 (6 bases). Germline CDR1 reads SGHVS; CDR2 reads FQNEAQ. Trimming took off 0 bases at V and 1 base at J, with 9 bases between the two ends. The CDR3 totals 15 residues. In DNA, the CDR3 is TGTGCCAGCAGCTTAGCTTACAGGGAGAACACTGAAGCTTTCTTT. Translation: CASSLAYRENTEAFF.

The chain couples TRBV11-2 to TRBJ2-7; TRBD2 agrees at 11 bases. The V gene's germline CDR1 is SGHAT and CDR2 FQNNGV. This CDR3 contains 17 residues. V was pared by 3 bases and J by 2 bases, with 9 bases of the junction left unmatched. CDR3 bases: TGTGCCAGCAGCTTGGATGGTAGCGGGAGGGCCACCTACGAGCAGTACTTC. Its translation: CASSLDGSGRATYEQYF.

The table lists this clonotype with a count of one. V and J are TRBV20-1 and TRBJ1-3, with D uncertain. Germline CDR1 DFQATT, CDR2 SNEGSKA (reference sequence). V was pared by 6 bases and J by 0 bases, with 6 bases between. This CDR3 has 12 amino acids. The CDR3 spells CSAQPSGNTIYF. In DNA form, the CDR3 reads TGCAGTGCGCAACCCTCTGGAAACACCATATATTTT.

The chain uses TRBV7-8 and TRBJ1-2, with 10 bases fitting TRBD1. J gave up 8 bases and V 1 base, and 10 bases lay outside the gene matches. Germline CDR1 is SGHVS and CDR2 is FQNEAQ. The CDR3 contains 16 residues. The CDR3 spells CASSLVRDRGPKGYTF. Written as DNA, the CDR3 is TGTGCCAGCAGCTTAGTCCGGGACAGGGGACCTAAAGGCTACACCTTC.